The table lists the clone carrying this T cell receptor beta chain with many counts. The antigen is unknown. The CDR3 sequence is 15 residues long. Trimming stripped 5 bases from V and 0 bases from J, with 13 bases between. From germline, CDR1 is LNHDA and CDR2 SQIVND (reference sequence). The data were obtained in a study of T cells in Graves' hyperthyroidism and ophthalmopathy. Points from the study as a whole: Most clonotypes expanded in thyroid above 0.001 were likewise present in blood.

The CDR3 regions of TCR beta were amplified from RNA transcripts. When the TCR CDR3 underwent first-round RT-PCR, the HTBI primer set was used. One entry per CDR3 protein results from TCRdb running MiXCR on the multiplex PCR reads. The sample shows hundreds of thousands of distinct CDR3 sequences, approximately 13% of them seen only once. The material sequenced was blood. The sequence was collected from a middle-aged woman with Graves' ophthalmopathy. This rearrangement joins TRBV19 to TRBJ1-2; D remains ambiguous. CDR3 sequence reads: CASSHLTRSNYGYTF. Here the CDR3 DNA reads TGTGCCAGTAGTCACCTGACAAGATCTAACTATGGCTACACCTTC.